This T cell receptor (beta chain) was documented in a study of blood T cell repertoires in COVID-19. Study-level information: Samples of COVID-19 (acute and convalescent) were obtained from the United States, Italy and Spain.

Per the germline V gene, CDR1 is MNHEY and CDR2 is SMNVEV (reference sequence). This CDR3 comprises 13 residues. With 6 bases removed from V and 8 bases from J, the gap between germline ends came to 13 bases. Original processing notes: The assay estimated nucleated cells by amplifying reference gene primers. Produced via immunoSEQ multiplex PCR; TCRdb's table is partial and in-frame only. V, J and clone size were drawn from that table, and D and trimming were deduced from the DNA. Counted here are 200,000 to 250,000 clones, 83% occurring once; the ten biggest clones make up around 4.6%. Exposed volunteers were people who met a COVID-19 case within 2 weeks before study entry.

The material sequenced was PBMCs or T cells enriched from blood (not recorded which). This sequence originates from a woman aged 50 to 65 who had been exposed to COVID-19. This chain joins TRBV27 and TRBJ2-2, with D unresolved. In nucleotides, the CDR3 is TGTGCCAGCAGCTTACCCTCCGGGGGGGAGCTGTTTTTT. This translates into CASSLPSGGELFF.